This T cell receptor (beta chain) was sequenced for a study of OX40 agonist ivuxolimab in advanced cancers. Study details: Patients assigned to dose escalation were diagnosed with hepatocellular carcinoma, melanoma, renal cell or head and neck cancer.

Overall study results and limits: More expanded clones were found, on average, in CD8+ than in CD4+ T cells. Clones of CD4+ and CD8+ blood T cells grew by week 6 at doses of 0.1 to 3.0 mg/kg.

V lost 3 bases and J lost 7, with 6 bases in between. Per the germline V gene, CDR1 is MNHNS and CDR2 is SASEGT. This CDR3 has 11 amino acids. A single count supports this clone. The antigen is not known. Profiled with immunoSEQ multiplex PCR; TCRdb holds only in-frame clones, not every one. Of 57,000 or so clones in the sample, 80% to 85% were seen once. Systemic immunosuppression or autoimmune disease history was grounds to exclude patients. This TCR came from an adult with an advanced solid tumor such as melanoma, head and neck, liver or kidney cancer. V usage is TRBV6-1 and J usage is TRBJ2-5; no definite D call. The starting material was CD4+ or CD8+ T cells sorted from blood, obtained in a trial of the OX40 agonist ivuxolimab. CDR3 sequence: CASSEGLTQYF. DNA for the CDR3: TGTGCCAGCAGTGAGGGATTGACCCAGTACTTC.